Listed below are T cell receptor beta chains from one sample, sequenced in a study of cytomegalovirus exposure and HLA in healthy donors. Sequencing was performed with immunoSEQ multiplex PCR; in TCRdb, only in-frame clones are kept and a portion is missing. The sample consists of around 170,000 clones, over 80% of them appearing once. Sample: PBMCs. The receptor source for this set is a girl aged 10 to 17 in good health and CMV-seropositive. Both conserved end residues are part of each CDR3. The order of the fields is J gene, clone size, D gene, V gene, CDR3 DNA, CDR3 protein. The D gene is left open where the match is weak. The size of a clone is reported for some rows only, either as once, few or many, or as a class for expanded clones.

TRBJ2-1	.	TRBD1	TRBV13	TGTGCCAGCAGCGAGGACAGGTCCCACAGAAAGTTCTTC	CASSEDRSHRKFF
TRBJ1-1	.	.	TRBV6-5	TGTGCCAGCAGTTATAACAAGAACACTGAAGCTTTCTTT	CASSYNKNTEAFF
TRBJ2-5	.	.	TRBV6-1	TGTGCCAGCAGGGCCGAGCGGACCCACCAAGAGACCCAGTACTTC	CASRAERTHQETQYF
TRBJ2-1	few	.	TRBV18	TGTGCCAGCTCACCACCTGCTAGGTTCAATGAGCAGTTCTTC	CASSPPARFNEQFF
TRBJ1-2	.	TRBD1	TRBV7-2	TGTGCCAGCAGCTTAACAGGGGTAGGAAATGGCTACACCTTC	CASSLTGVGNGYTF
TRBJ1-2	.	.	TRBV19	TGTGCCAGTAGCCTCACGGACTGGAACTATGGCTACACCTTC	CASSLTDWNYGYTF
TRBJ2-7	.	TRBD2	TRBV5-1	TGCGCCAGCAGCTTGGCCCTAGCGGGAGGGCCGTACGAGCAGTACTTC	CASSLALAGGPYEQYF
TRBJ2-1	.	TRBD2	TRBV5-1	TGCGCCAGCAGCTGGGGACTAGCATCCTACAATGAGCAGTTCTTC	CASSWGLASYNEQFF
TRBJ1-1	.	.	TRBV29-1	TGCAGCGTTGATGGGGGGGGGCGGAACACTGAAGCTTTCTTT	CSVDGGGRNTEAFF
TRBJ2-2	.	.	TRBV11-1	TGTGCCAGCAGCTCCCGGACAGTTTTCACCGGGGAGCTGTTTTTT	CASSSRTVFTGELFF
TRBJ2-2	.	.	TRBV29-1	TGCAGCGGCCACGGACTATCCACCGGGGAGCTGTTTTTT	CSGHGLSTGELFF
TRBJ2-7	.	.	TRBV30	TGTGCCTGGAGTACCGACGGGGGTATTCGAAACGAGCAGTACTTC	CAWSTDGGIRNEQYF
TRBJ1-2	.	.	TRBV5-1	TGCGCCAGCAGCTTGGACGGAAAGGGAGGGGACTATGGCTACACCTTC	CASSLDGKGGDYGYTF
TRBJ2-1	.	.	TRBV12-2	TGTGCAAGTCGCTTAGTAGGACAGGGACCATCTAGGTACAATGAGCAGTTCTTC	CASRLVGQGPSRYNEQFF
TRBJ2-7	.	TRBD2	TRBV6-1	TGTGCCAGCAGCGAGAGCGGGAGGCTCTCCTACGAGCAGTACTTC	CASSESGRLSYEQYF
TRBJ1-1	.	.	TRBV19	TGTGCCAGTAGTATCTTGGAGAGCACTGAAGCTTTCTTT	CASSILESTEAFF
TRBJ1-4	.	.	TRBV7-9	TGTGCCAGCAGCTTGAGTGACACCTTAAGGAATGAAAAACTGTTTTTT	CASSLSDTLRNEKLFF
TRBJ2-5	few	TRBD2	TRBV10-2	TGCGCCAGCAGCCAAGGACTAGCGAAAATACCCCAAGAGACCCAGTACTTC	CASSQGLAKIPQETQYF
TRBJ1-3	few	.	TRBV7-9	TGTGCCAGCAGCTTGAGCGGGGCCTCTGGAAACACCATATATTTT	CASSLSGASGNTIYF
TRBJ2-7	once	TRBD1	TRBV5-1	TGCGCCAGCAGCTTGGGACCTGGACAGGACTTATACGAGCAGTACTTC	CASSLGPGQDLYEQYF
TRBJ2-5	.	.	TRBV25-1	TGTGCCAGCAGTGTAGGGGCCAGGGCCACGAAAGAGACCCAGTACTTC	CASSVGARATKETQYF
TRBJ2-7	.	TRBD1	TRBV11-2	TGTGCCAGCAGCTCCATACGGGGACAGCGAACCTACGAGCAGTACTTC	CASSSIRGQRTYEQYF
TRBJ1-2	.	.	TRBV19	TGTGCCAGTAGTTACCCTCTAGTGGCAGTCATCGCCTTC	CASSYPLVAVIAF
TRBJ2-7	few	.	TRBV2	TGTGCCAGCACTAGTTTCACCTACGAGCAGTACTTC	CASTSFTYEQYF
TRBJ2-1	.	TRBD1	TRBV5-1	TGCGCCAGCAGCTTGTTGAGAAGGACAGGGAGCAATGAGCAGTTCTTC	CASSLLRRTGSNEQFF